The 2 T cell receptor beta chains listed next were all sequenced from one sample in a study of blood T cell repertoires in COVID-19. Data came from immunoSEQ multiplex PCR; TCRdb stores just in-frame clones and leaves some out. The sample carries about 86,000 clones, 80% to 90% recorded once. Sequencing was performed on peripheral blood. The receptors stem from a human donor in a cohort sampled during active COVID-19.

V usage is TRBV30 and J usage is TRBJ1-1; D unclear. In germline, CDR1 is GTSNPN, CDR2 SVGIG (reference sequence). The CDR3 extends over 11 amino acids. Trimming stripped 7 bases from V and 3 bases from J, with 9 bases between. The CDR3 DNA reads as TGTGCCTTCAGAATTTACACTGAAGCTTTCTTT. This encodes CAFRIYTEAFF.

This clone was found a few times. The V and J genes are TRBV6-1 and TRBJ1-6; D is unclear. CDR1 and CDR2 from the germline V gene are MNHNS and SASEGT. This CDR3 spans 17 amino acids. V lost 0 bases and J lost 6, with 15 bases in between. The chain's CDR3 is CASSEARTIGVNSPLHF. The CDR3 region has the DNA TGTGCCAGCAGTGAAGCGAGGACCATCGGGGTTAATTCACCCCTCCACTTT.